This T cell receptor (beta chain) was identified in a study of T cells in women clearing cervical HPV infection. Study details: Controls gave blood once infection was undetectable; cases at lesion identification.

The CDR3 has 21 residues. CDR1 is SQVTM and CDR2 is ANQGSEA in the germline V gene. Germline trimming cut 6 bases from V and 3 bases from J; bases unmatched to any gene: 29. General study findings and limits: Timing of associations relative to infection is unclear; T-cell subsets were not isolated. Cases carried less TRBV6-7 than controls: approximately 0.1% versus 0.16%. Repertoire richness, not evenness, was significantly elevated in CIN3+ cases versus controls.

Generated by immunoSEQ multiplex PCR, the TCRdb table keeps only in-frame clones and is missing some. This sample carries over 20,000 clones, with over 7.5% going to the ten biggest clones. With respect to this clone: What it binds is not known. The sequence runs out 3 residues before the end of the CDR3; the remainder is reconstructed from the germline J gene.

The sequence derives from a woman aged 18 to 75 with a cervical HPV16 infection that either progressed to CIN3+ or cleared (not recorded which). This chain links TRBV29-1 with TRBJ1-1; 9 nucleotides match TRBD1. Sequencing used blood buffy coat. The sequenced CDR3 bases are TGCAGCGTCATAACCTACAGGGCCACAGGGTCACAGGGGGCTGGGGACACTGAA. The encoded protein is CSVITYRATGSQGAGDTE. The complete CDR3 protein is CSVITYRATGSQGAGDTEAFF.